Below, one T cell receptor beta chain is given with its context. The antigen this receptor binds is unknown. Base quality data are lacking; no much larger clone is found one base away. From the germline V gene, CDR1 is KGHSH and CDR2 is LQKENI. Deletion took 3 bases off V and 3 bases off J, with a span of 12 bases between the germline ends. The CDR3 holds 15 amino acids from the cysteine to the phenylalanine. The read is trimmed to its CDR3 DNA, 45 bases read in frame from base 1. This entry belongs to a study of cytomegalovirus exposure and HLA in healthy donors (TCRdb year 2017). Background on the whole study: In an earlier analysis of about 560 of the donors, approximately 260 Gb of sequence data and 100 million or so unique TCR beta sequences from 180 million or so T cells were reported. Roughly 5 DR-DQ haplotypes were handled as single units for association and clustering because linkage in the cohort was strong. All discovery cohort repertoires had been generated on a single sequencing platform. The number of donors typed differed by locus, with about 629-630 for A, B, C, DRB1 and DQB1, around 500 for DQA1, 600 to 610 for DPA1, and some 440 for DPB1. To predict cytomegalovirus infection status, the study brought together high-throughput TCR immunosequencing, statistical association of individual TCRs with disease status, and machine learning. Along with the roughly 670-subject first cohort, a separate validation cohort of over a hundred different subjects was used. The study aimed to test whether cataloging public T cell receptors could reveal signatures of past pathogen exposure. HLA typing included class I and class II loci at four-digit resolution. A later genetic analysis used genome-wide SNP genotypes for about 65% of the roughly 670 donors, treating that subset as a discovery cohort. An early release covering approximately 600 HLA-typed donors comprised approximately 300 gigabases of sequencing data and around 86 million unique TCR sequences. In a later analysis, previously published TCR beta repertoires from roughly 710 donors were re-analyzed and high-resolution HLA genotyping was added so that TCR occurrence patterns could be studied. Alongside the repertoire data, information on donor age, sex, ethnicity and CMV serostatus was compiled. Of the 300 to 450 genotyped donors, roughly 80% were placed in the genetic ancestry cluster associated with self-reported Caucasian donors. An earlier analysis of around 580 of the donors used high-throughput TCR beta sequencing to judge whether each TCR beta V gene segment behaved as functional or pseudogenic. On average, around 200,000 unique TCR beta nucleotide sequences were sequenced per donor among a few hundred genotyped donors of the cohort, with 15% to 20% of those sequences being non-productive. The later analysis used no new phenotypic data to find candidate immune exposures, relying instead on TCR beta sequences and their occurrence across donors. The study used immunosequencing to profile the T cell repertoires of approximately 640 subjects and linked those repertoires to cytomegalovirus serostatus. What the research found in general, with its limitations: An earlier analysis of approximately 540 of the donors showed that most TCR beta V segments appeared in productive rearrangements either about 87% or about 30% of the time, which broadly matched IMGT annotations. The classifier was reported to diagnose cytomegalovirus status with high specificity and sensitivity in both the original and validation cohorts. In a later analysis, several top co-occurrence clusters were reported to appear linked to parvovirus B19, influenza, CMV and Epstein-Barr virus. A further reported finding was that TCR beta sequences accurately predicted the HLA-A and HLA-B alleles for most subjects in the first cohort. Strong co-occurrence of HLA alleles, especially DR and DQ, made assigning TCR associations to individual alleles difficult. Immune exposure information for the cohort was limited to CMV serostatus. The authors suggested that the approach could potentially be extended to other disease states and immunological phenotypes. A later genetic analysis reported fewer N-insertions in productive TCRs among donors in an Asian-associated ancestry cluster than the roughly 620-donor mean. In a later analysis, TCR association rates were found to vary across HLA loci, with the most associated TCRs seen for DRB1 alleles and the fewest for HLA-C alleles. Because counts were too low, some 16 rarely observed V segments, including chromosome 9 orphons, were excluded from the earlier analysis of around 590 of the donors. This cohort had only TCR beta chains sequenced, and the lack of alpha or paired-chain data limited which features could be detected. In a later analysis, HLA-associated TCR beta chains were found to be more clonally expanded and to have lower generation probabilities than equally common non-associated chains. Some IMGT-functional V segments, including TRBV6-2 and TRBV6-3, could not be told apart with the 87-base-pair reads, so those segments were excluded. In the study, some 180 TCR beta chains were listed as associated with cytomegalovirus. HLA typing was unavailable for some donors at each locus, so association tests used only the typed subset. A few of the identified cytomegalovirus-associated TCR beta chains were confirmed in vitro to be specific for cytomegalovirus antigens. A cluster of highly shared sequence variants was judged likely to represent a technical artifact of the sequencing pipeline. In a later analysis, 15,000 to 20,000 TCR beta sequences were associated with specific HLA alleles at a false discovery rate of 0.05. Correlated functional status among segregating V segments might be attributable to linkage disequilibrium, but an unknown experimental factor could not be ruled out. An association between a missense DCLRE1C variant and V-gene and J-gene trimming of TCR beta chains was found in a later genetic analysis and replicated in an independent cohort. Most TCR sequences were observed very rarely across donors, whereas some public TCRs were present in many individuals. The presence/absence analyses assumed that sequencing depth was roughly uniform across donors, and that assumption may not be true. Most CMV-associated TCR beta chains appeared to be HLA-restricted in a later analysis, and the HLA associations seemed to be driven largely by CMV exposure.

To prepare the library, the immunoSEQ multiplex PCR assay was applied. For the multiplex PCR, a mixture combining 60 forward primers for TCR Vbeta segments and 13 reverse primers for TCR Jbeta segments was used. Amplification of the CDR3 region of rearranged TCR beta genes was performed with a multiplex PCR assay on genomic DNA. On the Illumina HiSeq System, the amplified TCR beta libraries were sequenced as 87-base-pair reads. As for the authors' bioinformatics: In a later analysis, tens of millions of unique TCR beta chains were counted across the 500 to 850 repertoires, and around 10 million of these chains were shared by at least two donors. To remove PCR and sequencing errors, raw reads were error-corrected and collapsed into unique sequences using a nearest-neighbor algorithm that merged closely related sequences. V, D and J gene segments were assigned by aligning CDR3 sequences to IMGT reference sequences. For a sequence to be retained, at least a six-nucleotide match to both a V gene segment and a J gene segment was required. A rearrangement counted as productive if the CDR3 had no stop codons and remained in frame with V and J, and every other rearrangement counted as non-productive. CDR3 was defined by IMGT convention, running from the second conserved V-encoded cysteine to the conserved J-encoded phenylalanine. In an earlier analysis of 587 of the donors, sequences lacking an unambiguous match to a single V gene segment were excluded. In an earlier analysis of around 600 of the donors, V segments were called functional above 56.7% productive rearrangements and were called segregating when the between-donor standard deviation exceeded 5%. A statistical classification framework was built for diagnosing cytomegalovirus status from the catalog of TCR beta chain sequences. In a later analysis, TCR nucleotide sequences were compared against IMGT/GENE-DB human TR gene sequences so that V and J genes could be assigned. In a later analysis, CDR3 sequences and most-parsimonious VDJ recombination scenarios were assigned using the TCRdist pipeline. A later analysis defined each TCR beta chain by its CDR3 amino acid sequence plus V-gene family, and excluded reads lacking a unique V-gene family. To address suspected cross-contamination and a sequencing artifact, a later analysis removed several hundred highly shared, low-generation-probability nucleotide sequences. A later analysis calculated a clonal expansion index for each public chain from normalized within-repertoire ranks of inferred template counts. In a later analysis, generation probabilities were computed using a VDJ recombination model fitted to out-of-frame rearrangements, and the results were checked against IGoR. In a later analysis, hypergeometric tests were used to score TCR-TCR, TCR-HLA and TCR-CMV co-occurrence, with a repertoire-size bias correction applied to TCR pairs. To estimate false discovery rates, a later analysis permuted the HLA or CMV assignments 20 times. A later analysis grouped co-occurring TCRs with DBSCAN, adding TCRdist sequence similarity when clustering within HLA-allele-positive subsets. Repertoires with fewer than 30,000 or more than 120,000 public chains were left out of co-occurrence clustering, as were a few repertoires with anomalous nucleotide sharing. Held by TCRdb, this immuneACCESS table contains in-frame sequences only and omits some clones. Under half of the omission traces to an unresolved V gene where checked; the cause of the rest is unknown. V and J calls and clone size are as listed in that table; D and trimming were resolved from the DNA. The sample records about 180,000 clones, around 76% of which are singletons. The top ten hold about 2.5% of the sample.

The cohort was made up of hundreds of healthy bone marrow donors. Cohort members were all nominally healthy when sampled, although unrecorded immune exposures were likely present. The donor tested CMV seropositive, placing the donor among the 310 or so seropositive members of the cohort. Every donor gave a peripheral blood sample, and the peripheral blood mononuclear cells from that sample were used for TCR beta sequencing. Genomic DNA extraction from the blood cell samples was performed with the Qiagen DNeasy Blood Extraction Kit. Sequenced material: PBMCs. The source is a woman aged 25 to 39 in good health and CMV-seropositive. The receptor chain draws on TRBV18 and TRBJ1-5; the D segment could be TRBD1, given 5 matching bases. The DNA sequence is given as TGTGCCAGCTCACCGGCTGGAGGGGCCAATCAGCCCCAGCATTTT. Its product reads: CASSPAGGANQPQHF.